Below, 10 T cell receptor beta chains from the same sample are listed, as sequenced in a study of blood T cell repertoires in COVID-19. Assay used: immunoSEQ multiplex PCR; TCRdb lists only in-frame clones, some missing. The repertoire includes roughly 160,000 clones, roughly 80% of them detected once, and roughly an eighth sits in the top ten. Sequences were obtained from peripheral blood. The receptors derive from a man younger than 35 with active or convalescent COVID-19.

The chain couples TRBV14 to TRBJ1-2; D may be TRBD1 (5 bases). V lost 6 bases, J lost 11 bases, and 25 bases lay in between. The CDR3 has 15 residues. The germline gives CDR1 SGHDN, CDR2 FVKESK. CDR3: CASSPQALGSSGYTF. The CDR3 DNA reads as TGTGCCAGCAGTCCACAGGCCTTGGGTTCGTCCGGGTACACCTTC.

The genes are TRBV9 and TRBJ2-6, with D hard to call. Germline V gene lookup returns CDR1 SGDLS and CDR2 YYNGEE. V gave up 5 bases and J gave up 0 bases, with 6 bases separating them. CDR3 length equals 14 residues. The CDR3, as DNA: TGTGCCAGCAGGAGAAACTCTGGGGCCAACGTCCTGACTTTC. Amino acids: CASRRNSGANVLTF.

This clone was counted ten times or more. J is TRBJ1-5 and V is TRBV28; TRBD1 might be the D (6 bases). The CDR3 runs to 14 residues. Germline CDR1 and CDR2: MDHEN and SYDVKM. V shed 7 bases and J shed 7 bases, with 17 bases lying between them. The CDR3 DNA sequence: TGTGCCAGCAACGGGGGGGGCAGGGTCCAGCCCCAGCATTTT. Translating it yields CASNGGGRVQPQHF.

This chain links TRBV7-8 with TRBJ1-1, with TRBD1 matching 7 bases. Germline assignment: CDR1 SGHVS and CDR2 FQNEAQ. The CDR3 consists of 17 residues. The junction had 12 bases not matched to a gene; V was cut back by 5 bases and J by 0 bases. CDR3 nucleotide sequence: TGTGCCAGCAGCCAACCTCGGGACAGACCAATGAACACTGAAGCTTTCTTT. Residues: CASSQPRDRPMNTEAFF.

The rearrangement uses TRBV28 and TRBJ1-4; TRBD1 agrees at 9 bases. This CDR3 has 14 residues. In germline, CDR1 is MDHEN, CDR2 SYDVKM. Trimming cost V 5 bases and J 5 bases; bases outside gene matches: 3. The CDR3 spells CASSGQGLNEKLFF. CDR3 coding DNA: TGTGCCAGCAGTGGACAGGGGTTGAATGAAAAACTGTTTTTT.

The chain carries TRBV3-1 (or the pseudogene TRBV3-2) and TRBJ2-5; 16 nucleotides agree with TRBD2. This CDR3 has 16 amino acids. CDR1 is LGHDT and CDR2 is YNNKEL in the germline V gene (reference sequence). V was pared by 6 bases and J by 4 bases, with 5 bases of the junction left unmatched. Written as DNA, the CDR3 is TGTGCCAGCAGGCCCGGGACTAGCGGGGGGGGAGAGACCCAGTACTTC. Translated, it gives CASRPGTSGGGETQYF.

The chain has TRBV29-1 and TRBJ1-4; D is uncertain. The V end was cut by 0 bases, the J end by 3 bases, with 14 bases between. Per germline, CDR1 SQVTM and CDR2 ANQGSEA. The CDR3 is 16 amino acids. This CDR3 reads CSVEELVRGSNEKLFF. In DNA, the CDR3 is TGCAGCGTTGAAGAATTGGTGCGGGGATCTAATGAAAAACTGTTTTTT.

This clone appeared a single time. The chain recombines TRBV5-8 with TRBJ2-5; 10 nucleotides match TRBD1. V trimming: 4 bases; J trimming: 2 bases; junction bases outside the gene matches: 8. This CDR3 region has 16 residues. Per germline, CDR1 SGHTS and CDR2 YDEGEE. CDR3 in DNA: TGTGCCAGCAGCCCCGGGACAGGGGCGTTTCAAGAGACCCAGTACTTC. Its translation: CASSPGTGAFQETQYF.

This sequence joins TRBV11-3 and TRBJ2-1; D is possibly TRBD2 (6 bases). The CDR3 has 16 amino acids. Trimming stripped 0 bases from V and 2 bases from J, with 11 bases between. From germline, CDR1 is SGHNT and CDR2 YENEEA. The CDR3 protein is CASSLDFGSPYNEQFF. As DNA, the CDR3 is TGTGCCAGCAGCTTAGATTTCGGGAGCCCCTACAATGAGCAGTTCTTC. The full variable domain, rest sourced from reference TRBV11-3 and TRBJ2-1, is EAGVVQSPRYKIIEKKQPVAFWCNPISGHNTLYWYLQNLGQGPELLIRYENEEAVDDSQLPKDRFSAERLKGVDSTLKIQPAELGDSAVYLCASSLDFGSPYNEQFFGPGTRLTVL.

This sequence joins TRBV13 and TRBJ2-1; TRBD2 matches at 8 bases. Per the germline V gene, CDR1 is PRHDT and CDR2 is FYEKMQ (reference sequence). The CDR3 is 18 amino acids. With 8 bases clipped from V and 3 bases from J, the junction kept 18 bases outside the gene matches. Here the CDR3 DNA reads TGTGCCAGCTCACCCTCGGGGGGGCCCGGGATTCTCTACAATGAGCAGTTCTTC. Its translation: CASSPSGGPGILYNEQFF.